Given below is one T cell receptor (beta chain) in context. From germline, CDR1 is KGHSH and CDR2 LQKENI. This CDR3 contains 13 residues. J gave up 4 bases and V 6 bases, and 1 base lay outside the gene matches. Per the original data handling: Reference gene primers were amplified, and this amplification served to estimate nucleated cell counts. Sequenced by immunoSEQ multiplex PCR; TCRdb stores in-frame clones only, minus some. V and J calls and clone size are given by that table; D and trimming were obtained from the DNA. The sample lists about 91,000 clones, roughly 82% occurring once. This specimen belongs to a study of blood T cell repertoires in COVID-19. Study as a whole: Whether acute or convalescent, the COVID-19 samples came from the United States, Italy and Spain. PBMCs, B-cell-depleted T cells, or T cells were the source of the cDNA or gDNA that made up the material.

V is TRBV18 and J is TRBJ1-1, with 11 bases aligning to TRBD1. The receptor was derived from a middle-aged man with active or convalescent COVID-19. Sequences were obtained from peripheral blood. CDR3 nucleotide sequence: TGTGCCAGCTCTGGGACAGGGGGCACTGAAGCTTTCTTT. Translating it yields CASSGTGGTEAFF. The variable domain in full, completed from reference TRBV18 and TRBJ1-1, reads NAGVMQNPRHLVRRRGQEARLRCSPMKGHSHVYWYRQLPEEGLKFMVYLQKENIIDESGMPKERFSAEFPKEGPSILRIQQVVRGDSAAYFCASSGTGGTEAFFGQGTRLTVV.